The following is a T cell receptor (beta chain) sequence with its context. This clonotype showed up many times. The clone's antigen remains unknown. No qualities accompany the bases; no much larger clone lies one base away. Set within a cohort of healthcare workers in London, UK, this nested case-control study involved weekly PCR testing of nasopharyngeal swabs along with blood sampling. Between 23 and 31 March 2020, the week of the UK lockdown, healthcare workers were enrolled and then followed up weekly for as long as 16 weeks. The sample originates from a study of early T cells in non-severe SARS-CoV-2 infection (dated by TCRdb to the early 2020s). General notes on the study: Because TCR sequencing relied on bulk RNA taken from unsorted whole blood, pairing of alpha and beta chains was not possible. The research as a whole found: VDJdb matching was skewed toward anti-spike CD8 responses, so virus-specific expansions were likely underestimated and private and CD4 specificities were missed.

The library was generated by 5' RACE. The sample was run on a NextSeq 500. In the TCR library protocol, unique molecular identifiers were attached to individual cDNA molecules to correct for PCR bias and sequencing error. TCR alpha and beta chains were both sequenced, and the abundances of alpha and beta sequences in each sample were closely correlated with each other. The study's own analysis went as follows. Decombinator V4 was used to annotate the V gene, J gene and CDR3 of the TCR sequences. TCRs were defined as expanded if a significant change between any two time points was detected under a Poisson model with p below 0.0001. TCR abundances were normalised to the total number of TCRs sequenced per sample and were expressed as counts per million. TRAV1-2 paired with TRAJ12, TRAJ20 or TRAJ33 defined MAIT TCRs, while TRAV10 paired with TRAJ18 defined iNKT TCRs. A search of VDJdb, accessed on 1 November 2021, was run for TCRs annotated to CMV, EBV and SARS-CoV-2, with TCRs annotated for multiple antigens excluded. TCRdb took the public reads, trimmed them with fastp at Q25, ran MiXCR for clone calling and kept in-frame beta chains. A single entry per CDR3 protein holds the most common genes and DNA from its merged rows. The authors' filters were not applied to this entry. Here the sample has tens of thousands of distinct CDR3 sequences; 12% occur a single time. The top ten clonotypes cover 2.5% to 3% of the sample.

V loses 0 bases, J loses 4 bases, and the germline ends lie 4 bases apart. Taken from cysteine to phenylalanine, the CDR3 has 13 residues. CDR3 DNA only is kept here, 39 bases in frame from base 1. CDR1 and CDR2 (LGHDT, YNNKEL) derive from the germline V gene (reference sequence). This receptor was identified in an adult who was a healthcare worker with PCR-confirmed SARS-CoV-2 infection or an uninfected control (not recorded which). The sequence links TRBV3-1 to TRBJ1-3; no D gene can be assigned with confidence. The input for sequencing was whole blood, taken at baseline. CDR3 loop: CASSQDGGNTIYF. The DNA is TGTGCCAGCAGCCAAGACGGGGGAAACACCATATATTTT.